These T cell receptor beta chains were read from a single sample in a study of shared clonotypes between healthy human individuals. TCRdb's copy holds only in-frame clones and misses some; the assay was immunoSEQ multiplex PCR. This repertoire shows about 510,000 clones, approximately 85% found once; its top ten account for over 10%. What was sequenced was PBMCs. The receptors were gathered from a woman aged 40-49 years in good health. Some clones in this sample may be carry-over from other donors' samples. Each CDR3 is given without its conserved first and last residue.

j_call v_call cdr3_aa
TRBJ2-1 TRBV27 ASSLSRGRNPNEQF
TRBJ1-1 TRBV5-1 ASSLGAGAAEAF
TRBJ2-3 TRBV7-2 ASSLPQGSGTDTQY
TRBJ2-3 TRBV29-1 SVGRETDTQY
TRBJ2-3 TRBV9 ASSVQGSTDTQY
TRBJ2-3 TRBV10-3 AITGGYTDTQY
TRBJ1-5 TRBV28 ASSPQTGNQPQH
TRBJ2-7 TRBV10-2 ASRPGTSSYEQY
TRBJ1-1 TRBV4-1 ATRGLLRNTEAF
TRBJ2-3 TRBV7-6 ASRGSGRVTDTQY
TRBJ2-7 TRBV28 ASKGDSYEQY
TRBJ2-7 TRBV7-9 ASSLGDRGSYEQY
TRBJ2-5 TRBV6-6 ASSYGVRETQY
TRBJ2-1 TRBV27 ASSFGTNNEQF
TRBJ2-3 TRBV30 AWSEGVSTDTQY
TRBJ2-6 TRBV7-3 ASSITSGANVLT
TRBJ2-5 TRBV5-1 ASSQNVGSQETQY
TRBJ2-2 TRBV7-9 ASSYRETDTGELF
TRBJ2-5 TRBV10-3 AIRLAGGETQY
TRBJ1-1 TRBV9 ASSEQTGYVAEAF